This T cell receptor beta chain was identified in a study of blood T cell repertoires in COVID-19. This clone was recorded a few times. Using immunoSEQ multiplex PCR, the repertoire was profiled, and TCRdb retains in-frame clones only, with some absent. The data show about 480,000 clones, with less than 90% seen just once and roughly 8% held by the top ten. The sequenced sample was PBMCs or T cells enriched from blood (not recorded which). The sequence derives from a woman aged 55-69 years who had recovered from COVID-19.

Here the CDR3 reads CASSLDGRALHF. The CDR3 DNA reads as TGTGCCAGCAGCTTAGATGGGCGCGCCCTCCACTTT. V usage is TRBV7-6 and J usage is TRBJ1-6, with D hard to call. The germline V and J ends were trimmed by 1 base and 14 bases, with 9 bases remaining between them. The germline gives CDR1 SGHVS, CDR2 FNYEAQ. The CDR3 is made up of 12 amino acids.